This T cell receptor (beta chain) comes out of a study of blood T cells in healthy people across ages. Sample-barcoded 5' priming and a J-beta primer mix drove a second PCR of 7 to 11 cycles. A single record per CDR3 protein comes from TCRdb applying MiXCR to the 5' RACE reads. Of 800,000 to 1,000,000 distinct CDR3 sequences listed, roughly 52% are singletons. The length of the CDR3 is 16 residues. Germline CDR1 and CDR2: MNHEY and SMNVEV (reference sequence). V shed 0 bases, J shed 0 bases, and the junction held 3 bases outside the gene matches. Sequenced: blood. The TCR comes from a man aged 30 to 39 in good health. V is TRBV27 and J is TRBJ2-7; 9 nucleotides line up with TRBD1. The CDR3 region is CASSLSGTGISYEQYF. In nucleotides, the CDR3 is TGTGCCAGCAGTTTATCCGGGACAGGGATCTCCTACGAGCAGTACTTC.